These 3 T cell receptor beta chains were sequenced from one sample in a study of Ad26.COV2.S vaccination and SARS-CoV-2 variants. Regarding treatment: around 19 received Ad26.COV2.S at low or high dose, single or two shots; several received placebo; per-sample allocation not given. Samples analyzed were those drawn on day 63 after the first vaccine or placebo injection. Profiling relied on immunoSEQ multiplex PCR, and the TCRdb table lists in-frame clones only, not all of them. The sample contains hundreds of thousands of clones, around 90% of which appear only once. The input for sequencing was peripheral blood, taken in a trial of Ad26.COV2.S vaccine versus placebo. These receptors were taken from a person between 18 and 59 years old who received the Ad26.COV2.S COVID-19 vaccine or a placebo.

V usage is TRBV30 and J usage is TRBJ2-7; D unclear. Germline loops: CDR1 GTSNPN, CDR2 SVGIG (reference sequence). V was trimmed by 1 base and J by 0 bases, leaving 10 bases between them. This CDR3 spans 14 amino acids. The CDR3 spells CAWSDGRFSYEQYF. CDR3 coding DNA: TGTGCCTGGAGTGATGGCAGGTTCTCCTACGAGCAGTACTTC.

The rearrangement joins TRBV18 to TRBJ2-5; 9 bases align to TRBD1. The CDR3 consists of 16 residues. V shed 4 bases, J shed 3 bases, and the junction held 9 bases outside the gene matches. CDR1 is KGHSH and CDR2 is LQKENI in the germline V gene. Here the CDR3 reads CASSLLGRTGEETQYF. CDR3 DNA sequence: TGTGCCAGCTCACTCCTCGGGAGGACAGGGGAAGAGACCCAGTACTTC.

J is TRBJ2-5 and V is TRBV11-2; D call uncertain. V was shortened by 1 base and J by 5 bases, with 8 bases between the two germline ends. There are 13 residues in the CDR3. Germline CDR1 and CDR2: SGHAT and FQNNGV. Here the CDR3 DNA reads TGTGCCAGCAGCTTAGCACAAGTGGAGACCCAGTACTTC. Residues: CASSLAQVETQYF.